The T cell receptor (beta chain) described here comes from a study of Ad26.COV2.S vaccination and SARS-CoV-2 variants. The overall study: This donor came from the COV1001 trial of Ad26.COV2.S. Into the muscle, Ad26.COV2.S was dosed once or twice, 56 days apart. Study outcomes and limitations: Reportedly, after vaccination the spike-specific CD8+ and CD4+ T cell responses displayed substantial breadth.

The method was immunoSEQ multiplex PCR; TCRdb's version includes in-frame clones alone and lacks a portion of them. This sample has about 400,000 clones; 75% to 90% occur once, and the top ten carry approximately 3.7%. Specified treatment: about 20 received Ad26.COV2.S at low or high dose, single or two shots; several received placebo; per-sample allocation not given. Samples came from day 63 after the first vaccine or placebo injection. Spike of the Wuhan-strain SARS-CoV-2 was expressed by an Ad26 vector, which formed the vaccine. CDR1 and CDR2 from the germline V gene are MNHNY and SVGAGI (reference sequence). After removal of 5 bases from V and 5 bases from J, the junction contained 1 base not matched to a gene. CDR3 length: 13 amino acids. The sample holds one count of this clone. The antigen is undetermined.

V is TRBV6-6 and J is TRBJ1-4; 8 positions agree with TRBD1. The clonotype comes from a person aged 18-65 years who received the Ad26.COV2.S COVID-19 vaccine or a placebo. Sequences were derived from peripheral blood, sampled in a trial of Ad26.COV2.S vaccine versus placebo. The CDR3 coding sequence is TGTGCCAGCAGTGACAGGGGAAATGAAAAACTGTTTTTT. Translating gives CASSDRGNEKLFF.